A selection of T cell receptor beta chains follows, all from one sample in a study of blood T cell repertoires in COVID-19. This table comes from immunoSEQ multiplex PCR, and its TCRdb copy is limited to in-frame clones, with some not included. The table shows about 360,000 clones, with around nine tenths occurring only once. The sample taken for sequencing was peripheral blood. The receptors derive from a human donor in a cohort sampled during active COVID-19. Each CDR3 is given with its conserved first and last residue. The order of the fields is J gene, V gene, D gene, clone size, CDR3 DNA, CDR3 protein. D genes are given only for firm matches. Clone size is stated in some rows and not others, as once, few, many or a class when expanded.

>TRBJ1-5|TRBV18|.|.
TGTGCCAGCTCACCACGATCCGGGGTTGGGGATCAGCCCCAGCATTTT
CASSPRSGVGDQPQHF
>TRBJ1-1|TRBV5-1|.|.
TGCGCCAGCAGCTTAAACCTCGCGGGTGCTAACACTGAAGCTTTCTTT
CASSLNLAGANTEAFF
>TRBJ2-3|TRBV19|.|.
TGTGCCAGTAGTATAGATCAACGGGTGGGAGATACGCAGTATTTT
CASSIDQRVGDTQYF
>TRBJ2-3|TRBV10-1|.|once
TGCGCCAGCAGTGTGGGCAGTACGCAGTATTTT
CASSVGSTQYF
>TRBJ2-1|TRBV6-4|TRBD2|.
TGTGCCACCAGAACCGGGGGGGAGGACAATGAGCAGTTCTTC
CATRTGGEDNEQFF
>TRBJ2-7|TRBV30|TRBD2|once
TGTGCCTGGAGTGTCGGACTAGCGGACTACGAGCAGTACTTC
CAWSVGLADYEQYF
>TRBJ2-5|TRBV7-6|TRBD1|.
TGTGCCAGCAGCTTAAGCGCAGGGGGCACCTCCGGGACCCAGTACTTC
CASSLSAGGTSGTQYF
>TRBJ1-1|TRBV28|.|.
TGTGCCAGCACCCCGGCCGGGGGGAGGAGCCGGGACACTGAAGCTTTCTTT
CASTPAGGRSRDTEAFF
>TRBJ2-2|TRBV18|.|.
TGTGCCAGCTCACCGTCGACAGGGAACACCGGGGAGCTGTTTTTT
CASSPSTGNTGELFF
>TRBJ2-2|TRBV2|TRBD2|.
TGTGCCAGCAGTGAACTAGCGGGAGGGTCCGGGGAGCTGTTTTTT
CASSELAGGSGELFF
>TRBJ2-2|TRBV5-1|TRBD2|few
TGCGCCAGCAGCGCCAGCGGGGTTAACACCGGGGAGCTGTTTTTT
CASSASGVNTGELFF
>TRBJ1-2|TRBV7-2|.|.
TGTGCCAGCAGGACGACCAATAGGAGGGGGGGAAGTGGCTACACCTTC
CASRTTNRRGGSGYTF
>TRBJ2-1|TRBV5-8|TRBD2|.
TGTGCCAGCAGCTTGTATTTCGCGGGAGGTTCCAATGAGCAGTTCTTC
CASSLYFAGGSNEQFF
>TRBJ2-3|TRBV9|.|once
TGTGCCAGCAGCATTCAGGTGGTGGGTGGCACAGATACGCAGTATTTT
CASSIQVVGGTDTQYF
>TRBJ1-3|TRBV6-6|.|few
TGTGCCAGCAGCCACCGACTCCTTTCTGGAAACACCATATATTTT
CASSHRLLSGNTIYF
>TRBJ2-7|TRBV19|.|.
TGTGCCAGTAGCCCCTTACAGGGTCCCTCGGCCGTGCAGTACTTC
CASSPLQGPSAVQYF
>TRBJ1-1|TRBV3-1/TRBV3-2|TRBD1|.
TGTGCCAGCAGCCAATCTCGACAGGGTCGAGCTGAAGCTTTCTTT
CASSQSRQGRAEAFF
>TRBJ2-1|TRBV2|TRBD2|.
TGTGCCAGCAGTTTACCCGGGACTAGCTTGGATGAGCAGTTCTTC
CASSLPGTSLDEQFF
>TRBJ2-3|TRBV7-9|.|.
TGTGCCAGCAGTCCTCCAGGGATGGGCACAGATACGCAGTATTTT
CASSPPGMGTDTQYF
>TRBJ2-5|TRBV19|.|.
TGTGCCAGTAGTAGAGGTGGAATTTATGAGACCCAGTACTTC
CASSRGGIYETQYF
>TRBJ2-7|TRBV30|.|.
TGTGCCTGGAGTGTACGGAGGGAGCAGTACTTC
CAWSVRREQYF
>TRBJ1-2|TRBV6-5|TRBD1|.
TGTGCCAGCAGTTCGACAGGGTATGGCTACACCTTC
CASSSTGYGYTF
>TRBJ2-1|TRBV6-5|.|.
TGTGCCAGCAGACAGGTAACCTACAATGAGCAGTTCTTC
CASRQVTYNEQFF
>TRBJ2-3|TRBV18|TRBD1|.
TGTGCCAGCTCGCGGGACAGGTCAAGCACAGATACGCAGTATTTT
CASSRDRSSTDTQYF
>TRBJ1-2|TRBV19|TRBD1|.
TGTGCCAGTAGTGCCCGGACAGGGGGCGGCTACACCTTC
CASSARTGGGYTF
>TRBJ2-5|TRBV20-1|.|.
TGCAGTGCTAGAGCCGGGGGGACCCAGTACTTC
CSARAGGTQYF
>TRBJ2-1|TRBV9|TRBD2|.
TGTGCCAGCAGCTCACGGACTAGCGGGGGCTACAATGAGCAGTTCTTC
CASSSRTSGGYNEQFF
>TRBJ1-1|TRBV30|.|.
TGTGCCTGGAGTGTGGAACAGGGAATAGGTGAAGCTTTCTTT
CAWSVEQGIGEAFF
>TRBJ1-1|TRBV3-1/TRBV3-2|.|.
TGTGCCAGCAGTCCACGACAGTCAACTCGAAACACTGAAGCTTTCTTT
CASSPRQSTRNTEAFF
>TRBJ1-4|TRBV2|TRBD1|.
TGTGCCAGCAGCGGGGTTGACAGGGGGCATGAAAAACTGTTTTTT
CASSGVDRGHEKLFF
>TRBJ1-1|TRBV5-1|.|.
TGCGCCAGCACCCTTGTCTCCCCGGGATACTCTGAAGCTTTCTTT
CASTLVSPGYSEAFF
>TRBJ1-1|TRBV7-9|.|.
TGTGCCAGCAGCCAGGGGCAGTCCACTGAAGCTTTCTTT
CASSQGQSTEAFF
>TRBJ1-3|TRBV3-1/TRBV3-2|.|.
TGTGCCAGCAGCCAACAGGGGCCCTCTGGAAACACCATATATTTT
CASSQQGPSGNTIYF
>TRBJ1-2|TRBV28|TRBD1|.
TGTGCCACGGGTGGGACAGGGACATCTAACTATGGCTACACCTTC
CATGGTGTSNYGYTF
>TRBJ2-2|TRBV5-1|.|.
TGCGCCAGCAGCTTGTCGCAGGGTGGGGACGGGGAGCTGTTTTTT
CASSLSQGGDGELFF
>TRBJ1-6|TRBV6-5|.|.
TGTGCCAGCACCCCCGAACCGGGAAACTCACCCCTCCACTTT
CASTPEPGNSPLHF
>TRBJ2-5|TRBV28|TRBD2|.
TGTGCCAGCAGTCCCTGGACTAGCTCGGGGGAGCGGACCCAGTACTTC
CASSPWTSSGERTQYF
>TRBJ1-1|TRBV7-3|.|.
TGTGCCAGCAGCCTCGACAGGAACACTGAAGCTTTCTTT
CASSLDRNTEAFF
>TRBJ1-4|TRBV2|.|.
TGTGCCAGCAGCGAAGCCTTGGGCGCTTCCCTCCAAAAACTGTTTTTT
CASSEALGASLQKLFF
>TRBJ2-3|TRBV7-9|.|.
TGTGCCAGCAGCTTATATCGGGGATTGAGCACAGATACGCAGTATTTT
CASSLYRGLSTDTQYF
>TRBJ2-2|TRBV28|TRBD1|.
TGTGCCAGCAGTCCCGGCGGACAGGGGGCGGACACCGGGGAGCTGTTTTTT
CASSPGGQGADTGELFF
>TRBJ2-3|TRBV27|TRBD2|.
TGTGCCAGCACCCCTGTTTTAGCGGGAGGCCCGGGCACAGATACGCAGTATTTT
CASTPVLAGGPGTDTQYF
>TRBJ2-1|TRBV3-1/TRBV3-2|TRBD2|.
TGTGCCAGCAGCCAAGGAGCGGGAGACATCGATGAGCAGTTCTTC
CASSQGAGDIDEQFF
>TRBJ2-5|TRBV30|TRBD1|.
TGTGCCTGGAGTGGGGGACAGGGGCAAGAGACCCAGTACTTC
CAWSGGQGQETQYF
>TRBJ2-5|TRBV19|.|few
TGTGCCAGTAGCCTAGGGGCCACAGAGACCCAGTACTTC
CASSLGATETQYF
>TRBJ1-1|TRBV6-2/TRBV6-3|TRBD1|.
TGTGCCAGCAGCAGGGGACAGGGTCTTGAAGCTTTCTTT
CASSRGQGLEAFF
>TRBJ2-6|TRBV7-9|.|many
TGTGCCAGCAGCCAAAGTCCAGGGAGGTCTGGGGCCAACGTCCTGACTTTC
CASSQSPGRSGANVLTF
>TRBJ2-7|TRBV30|.|.
TGTGCCTGGAGTGCAAATTACGAGCAGTACTTC
CAWSANYEQYF
>TRBJ1-1|TRBV6-1|.|.
TGTGCCAGCAGTGAACTGGCGAACACTGAAGCTTTCTTT
CASSELANTEAFF
>TRBJ1-5|TRBV6-5|.|.
TGTGCCAGCAGTATGACAGGCCGGGATCAGCCCCAGCATTTT
CASSMTGRDQPQHF